These T cell receptor beta chains were read from a single sample in a study of blood T cell repertoires in COVID-19. Sequencing used immunoSEQ multiplex PCR; TCRdb keeps in-frame clones, though not all of them. Among about 60,000 clones listed, just under 90% were seen once. The specimen was peripheral blood. Receptor source: a human donor with active COVID-19. The donor label of this sample is uncertain. Each CDR3 is given without its conserved first and last residue. Rows give clone size only sometimes, using once, few, many, or a class for an expanded clone.

>TRBV10-1|TRBJ2-7|NA
ASTYRTGFHYEQY
>TRBV7-8|TRBJ2-7|NA
ASSPSGGEYSYEQY
>TRBV20-1|TRBJ2-1|once
SVTSGNEQF
>TRBV3-1/TRBV3-2|TRBJ2-2|NA
ASSQDPWSGPGPGELF
>TRBV7-2|TRBJ1-3|NA
ASSLKRSGNTIY
>TRBV27|TRBJ2-7|NA
ASSSSLRDRGHEQY
>TRBV4-2|TRBJ2-7|NA
ASSQDRRERTYEQY
>TRBV6-6|TRBJ2-7|NA
ASSAGGFFEQY
>TRBV7-2|TRBJ2-2|NA
ASSPSAANTGELF
>TRBV5-1|TRBJ2-7|NA
ASSLSSSSGGGYEQY
>TRBV4-2|TRBJ2-3|NA
ASSQDPGGVSTDTQY
>TRBV14|TRBJ1-2|NA
ASSQGAARGYT
>TRBV7-9|TRBJ1-2|NA
ASSLGGNGYT
>TRBV3-1/TRBV3-2|TRBJ2-2|NA
ASSQPRSQNTGELF
>TRBV28|TRBJ1-1|NA
ASSPLRTGGNTEAF
>TRBV9|TRBJ1-3|NA
ASSPGVGNTIY
>TRBV11-2|TRBJ1-6|once
ASSLGVIQGSPLH
>TRBV9|TRBJ2-3|NA
ASSVVLAGTDTQY
>TRBV7-2|TRBJ1-1|NA
ASSLGWGPEAF
>TRBV2|TRBJ2-1|once
ASSEAGGYNEQF
>TRBV7-3|TRBJ2-5|NA
ASSPGAGGFGTQY
>TRBV5-1|TRBJ2-5|NA
ASGPGLAGGIETQY
>TRBV6-6|TRBJ2-4|NA
ASFSAGVDGKNIQY
>TRBV6-5|TRBJ2-7|NA
ASSLAGGPDYEQY
>TRBV12-3/TRBV12-4|TRBJ1-3|NA
ASTRSSGNTIY
>TRBV4-1|TRBJ2-1|NA
ASSHPDGTGIGEQF
>TRBV30|TRBJ2-1|once
AWKLAGAGNEQF
>TRBV18|TRBJ2-4|NA
ASSRPSGGKNIQY
>TRBV4-2|TRBJ1-4|NA
ASSQEPGTAGNNEKLF
>TRBV13|TRBJ2-7|NA
ASSPRGSFYEQY
>TRBV7-2|TRBJ2-7|NA
ASSPGQVGEQY
>TRBV27|TRBJ2-1|NA
ASSLSPTSGRGYNEQF
>TRBV7-3|TRBJ1-1|NA
ASSSGSLNTEAF
>TRBV28|TRBJ2-1|NA
ASIPGQGYYNEQF
>TRBV11-2|TRBJ2-2|NA
ASSLRTSGNTGELF
>TRBV7-2|TRBJ2-2|NA
ASSLGQTGELF
>TRBV11-2|TRBJ1-1|NA
ASSPDRLEAF
>TRBV3-1/TRBV3-2|TRBJ1-1|NA
ASTTYRGLWMNTEAF
>TRBV16|TRBJ2-1|NA
ASSLDRGGEQF
>TRBV11-2|TRBJ2-7|NA
ASSLVGTISYEQY
>TRBV2|TRBJ1-4|NA
ASSVTGNSEKLF
>TRBV4-3|TRBJ1-6|NA
ASSPQYGSPLH
>TRBV19|TRBJ1-1|NA
ASSTPRDSSYVEAF
>TRBV28|TRBJ2-7|NA
ASSPGDSSYEQY
>TRBV7-3|TRBJ2-3|NA
ASSRGGAWSDTQY
>TRBV4-1|TRBJ1-2|NA
ASSQDVAGLNGYT
>TRBV6-2/TRBV6-3|TRBJ2-7|NA
ASSYRRPYEQY